Below, 10 T cell receptor beta chains from the same sample are listed, as sequenced in a study of cytomegalovirus exposure and HLA in healthy donors. Vbeta (60) and Jbeta (13) primers were used in the PCR. Using immunoSEQ multiplex PCR, the repertoire was profiled, and TCRdb retains in-frame clones only, with some absent. The table includes approximately 120,000 clones, about a sixth detected once. The sequencing sample was made of PBMCs. Receptors originate from a female donor in good health and CMV-seropositive.

This chain connects TRBV4-3 to TRBJ2-5; TRBD2 matches at 8 bases. With 1 base clipped from V and 1 base from J, the junction kept 2 bases outside the gene matches. This CDR3 spans 15 amino acids. Germline V gene data show CDR1 as LGHNA and CDR2 as YSLEER. CDR3 DNA sequence: TGCGCCAGCAGCCAAGTTACTAGCGGCCAAGAGACCCAGTACTTC. Residues: CASSQVTSGQETQYF.

This clone was seen a few times. The chain couples TRBV5-1 to TRBJ1-1, with a tentative D call TRBD1 (5 bases). CDR3 length: 15 residues. V was shortened by 0 bases and J by 3 bases, with 12 bases between the two germline ends. Germline CDR1 reads SGHRS; CDR2 reads YFSETQ. The CDR3: CASSLDTGGDTEAFF. CDR3 bases: TGCGCCAGCAGCTTGGACACGGGAGGGGACACTGAAGCTTTCTTT. The entire variable domain, with the rest obtained from reference TRBV5-1 and TRBJ1-1, is as follows: KAGVTQTPRYLIKTRGQQVTLSCSPISGHRSVSWYQQTPGQGLQFLFEYFSETQRNKGNFPGRFSGRQFSNSRSEMNVSTLELGDSALYLCASSLDTGGDTEAFFGQGTRLTVV.

This clone came up a few times. Germline and junction disagree at one end, which may indicate a read error. The V gene is TRBV18, the J gene TRBJ1-2, with 12 bases identical to TRBD1. There are 15 residues in the CDR3. CDR1 is KGHSH and CDR2 is LQKENI in the germline V gene. The CDR3 sequence is CASSAPGQGAYGYTF. The CDR3 DNA reads TGTGCCAGCTCAGCACCGGGACAGGGGGCCTATGGCTACACCTTC.

The CDR3 DNA sequence: TGTGCCAGCAGTTATTCAAGCACCTCCTACGAGCAGTACTTC. Protein: CASSYSSTSYEQYF. The chain links TRBV6-5 to TRBJ2-5; D gene unclear. The DNA end favors TRBJ2-7, so the J call may be wrong. The germline V gene encodes CDR1 MNHEY and CDR2 SVGAGI. CDR3 length: 14 residues.

The chain employs TRBV11-2 and TRBJ2-7, with D maybe TRBD2 (7 bases). The CDR3 loop spans 15 amino acids. Germline CDR1 is SGHAT and CDR2 is FQNNGV. Deletions cut 5 bases from V and 3 bases from J, with 17 bases between. Here the CDR3 DNA reads TGTGCCAGCAGCCCGTGGGGGGGCTTGATCTACGAGCAGTACTTC. This translates into CASSPWGGLIYEQYF.

The chain joins TRBV13 to TRBJ2-7, with D tentatively TRBD2 (5 bases). Germline-derived CDR1 and CDR2 are PRHDT and FYEKMQ (reference sequence). The length of the CDR3 is 16 residues. V was trimmed by 5 bases and J by 5 bases, leaving 22 bases between them. DNA of the CDR3: TGTGCCAGCAGCCCTCGGGGTAGCCTCCACTTGGACGAGCAGTACTTC. This codes for CASSPRGSLHLDEQYF.

This clone was seen more than once but under ten times. V usage is TRBV6-5 and J usage is TRBJ2-2; no reliable D call. This CDR3 contains 12 residues. Trimming cost V 4 bases and J 6 bases, with 6 bases left between them. CDR1 and CDR2 from the germline V gene are MNHEY and SVGAGI. DNA of the CDR3: TGTGCCAGCAGTTTCTTCTCCGGGGAGCTGTTTTTT. It encodes CASSFFSGELFF.

This clone was detected a few times. V and J are TRBV6-6 and TRBJ2-5; 7 bases align to TRBD2. Losses at the gene ends were 1 base for V and 1 base for J; bases not matched to a gene: 0. The CDR3 loop spans 14 amino acids. CDR1 is MNHNY, CDR2 SVGAGI, per germline (reference sequence). CDR3 in amino acids: CASSYWGGQETQYF. CDR3 bases: TGTGCCAGCAGTTACTGGGGGGGCCAAGAGACCCAGTACTTC.

This clone was recorded a few times. The chain carries TRBV14 and TRBJ2-1; 9 nucleotides align to TRBD1. CDR1 and CDR2 (germline): SGHDN, FVKESK. The CDR3 extends over 15 amino acids. The J segment lost 7 bases and the V segment lost 5 bases, leaving 9 bases of the junction unmatched. This CDR3 is CASSAYRGLGNEQFF. As DNA, the CDR3 is TGTGCCAGCAGCGCTTACAGGGGGCTGGGTAATGAGCAGTTCTTC.

The chain recombines TRBV10-2 with TRBJ2-7; 7 bases match TRBD2. The V segment lost 6 bases and the J segment 2 bases; nucleotides outside the gene matches: 4. This CDR3 contains 13 residues. Germline assignment: CDR1 WSHSY and CDR2 SAAADI. CDR3 sequence: CASSAGTTYEQYF. The CDR3 nucleotides are TGCGCCAGCAGCGCCGGGACTACCTACGAGCAGTACTTC.